This TCR beta chain was sequenced for a study of neurological immune-mediated disorders. Study-wide results and caveats: Across subjects, expanded clones had no CDR3 amino acid sequences in common, pointing to private repertoires in all groups.

TCRdb ran MiXCR on the 5' RACE reads and lists one entry per CDR3 protein. Among tens of thousands of distinct CDR3 sequences listed, 13% to 15% were seen once. CDR1 is LGHNA, CDR2 YSLEER, per germline. There are 13 residues in the CDR3. This clonotype was seen ten or more times. The antigen is undetermined. At one boundary the junction diverges from the germline segment, which might be a read error. The receptor comes from a woman aged 45-65 years with HTLV-1-associated myelopathy (HAM/TSP). This chain connects TRBV4-3 to TRBJ1-4; D is possibly TRBD1 (6 bases). Material: PBMCs. CDR3 residues: CASSQGTADILLF. The CDR3 DNA reads as TGCGCCAGCAGCCAAGGGACAGCCGATATCTTGCTTTTT.